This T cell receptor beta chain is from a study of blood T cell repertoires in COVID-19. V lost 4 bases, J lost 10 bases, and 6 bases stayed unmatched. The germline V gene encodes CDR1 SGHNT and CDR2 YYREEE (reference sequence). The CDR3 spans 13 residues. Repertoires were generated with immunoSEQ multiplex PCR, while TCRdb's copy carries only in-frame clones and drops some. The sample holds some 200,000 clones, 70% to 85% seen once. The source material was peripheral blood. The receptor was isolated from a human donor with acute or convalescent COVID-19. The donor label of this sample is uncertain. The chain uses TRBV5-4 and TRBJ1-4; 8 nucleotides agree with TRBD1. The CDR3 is CASSPDRGGKLFF. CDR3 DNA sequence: TGTGCCAGCAGCCCCGACAGGGGAGGAAAACTGTTTTTT.